This TCR beta chain was documented in a study of cytomegalovirus exposure and HLA in healthy donors. Study findings and constraints: Accurate predictions that matched the HLA-A and HLA-B alleles of most subjects were reportedly made from TCR beta sequences.

13 Jbeta primers and 60 Vbeta primers were used for the PCR. Assay: immunoSEQ multiplex PCR; the TCRdb copy retains only in-frame clones and omits some. This repertoire shows roughly 140,000 clones, 60% to 85% found once; its top ten account for roughly 6%. This clone was counted only a few times. The antigen is not known. Per the germline V gene, CDR1 is SEHNR and CDR2 is FQNEAQ (reference sequence). The junction had 3 bases not matched to a gene; V was cut back by 1 base and J by 2 bases. There are 16 residues in the CDR3. This chain links TRBV7-9 with TRBJ1-1, with 11 bases fitting TRBD1. Source material: PBMCs. This receptor was taken from a man aged 50-59 years in good health and CMV-seropositive. For the CDR3, the DNA is TGTGCCAGCAGCTTAGTGGACAGGGGGCTCAACACTGAAGCTTTCTTT. Its translation is CASSLVDRGLNTEAFF.